This T cell receptor beta chain was obtained from a study of blood T cell repertoires in COVID-19. V lost 0 bases and J 7 bases, leaving 15 bases between the germline ends. This CDR3 contains 14 residues. Germline-derived CDR1 and CDR2 are SQVTM and ANQGSEA. The method was immunoSEQ multiplex PCR; TCRdb's version includes in-frame clones alone and lacks a portion of them. The sample contains 44,000 or so clones, 83% of which appear only once. The chain recombines TRBV29-1 with TRBJ1-2; D might be TRBD1 (6 bases). Source material: peripheral blood. The sequence was collected from an elderly man in a cohort sampled during active COVID-19. This CDR3 is CSVEDRMGAGGYTF. CDR3 nucleotides: TGCAGCGTTGAAGATCGTATGGGGGCAGGTGGCTACACCTTC.